These 5 T cell receptor beta chains were sequenced from one sample in a study of tissue T cells after allogeneic stem cell transplantation. This table comes from immunoSEQ multiplex PCR, and its TCRdb copy is limited to in-frame clones, with some not included. Of tens of thousands of clones in the sample, approximately 73% were seen once. The sequenced sample was sorted cells pooled from one or two spleens. These TCRs come from a pool of C57BL/6 mice in good health.

Concerning this clone: Genes here carry mouse names. The read terminates 1 residue ahead of where the CDR3 ends, so the germline J gene completes it. The V and J genes are TRBV3 and TRBJ2-2; 8 positions match TRBD1. Trimming removed 5 bases from V and 6 bases from J; junction bases left unmatched: 2. The CDR3 is made up of 13 amino acids. Per germline, CDR1 SNHLY and CDR2 FYNGKV (reference sequence). The CDR3 reads CASSGRGPGQLYF. Partial CDR3 DNA: TGTGCCAGCAGCGGCAGGGGGCCCGGGCAGCTCTAC.

About this clone itself: The gene names given are mouse names. Sequencing ends 1 residue short of the CDR3 end; the germline J gene provides the rest. The chain carries TRBV13-2 and TRBJ2-5; 7 bases agree with TRBD1. V was pared by 2 bases and J by 8 bases, with 8 bases of the junction left unmatched. CDR1 and CDR2 from the germline V gene are NNHNN and SYGAGS (reference sequence). The CDR3 contains 14 residues. The CDR3 spells CASGEKTGRGTQYF. The covered CDR3 bases are TGTGCCAGCGGTGAGAAGACAGGGCGGGGCACCCAGTAC.

Comment on this clone: Gene names and germline match the mouse. The read stops 1 residue short of the end of the CDR3; the missing end is completed from the germline J gene. J is TRBJ2-7 and V is TRBV13-2, with 9 positions matching TRBD1. Germline V gene sequence: CDR1 NNHNN, CDR2 SYGAGS (reference sequence). This CDR3 region has 14 residues. J was trimmed by 5 bases and V by 1 base; bases with no gene match: 4. The CDR3 here is CASGDPGTGNEQYF. The sequenced part of the CDR3 DNA is TGTGCCAGCGGTGATCCAGGGACAGGGAATGAACAGTAC.

In the case of this clone: Gene names and germline refer to mouse. The read comes to an end 1 residue before the CDR3 does, leaving the germline J gene to fill in the end. This chain connects TRBV26 to TRBJ2-4; D possibly corresponds to TRBD2 (6 bases). CDR1 KGHPV and CDR2 FQNQEV come from the germline V gene (reference sequence). V was clipped by 2 bases and J by 7 bases, with 10 bases between them. This CDR3 has 13 residues. The part of the CDR3 DNA that was read is TGTGCCAGCAGTCTGATGGGGGAGTACACCTTGTAC. Its protein product is CASSLMGEYTLY. The entire CDR3 protein is CASSLMGEYTLYF.

Of note for this clone: Gene names follow the mouse nomenclature. Read coverage stops 1 residue before the CDR3 terminus; the germline J gene supplies the remainder. Other DNA sequences in this specimen translate into the identical CDR3. The rearrangement links TRBV26 to TRBJ2-7; maybe TRBD1 (6 bases). Trimming shortened V by 2 bases and J by 4 bases, and 9 bases separated the two germline ends. There are 13 residues in the CDR3. Germline V gives CDR1 KGHPV, CDR2 FQNQEV (reference sequence). Incomplete CDR3 DNA: TGTGCCAGCAGTCTGGGGCAGGGGTATGAACAGTAC. Its protein product is CASSLGQGYEQY. The whole CDR3 region reads CASSLGQGYEQYF.